This entry lists 8 T cell receptor beta chains sequenced from one sample in a study of blood T cell repertoires in COVID-19. Profiled with immunoSEQ multiplex PCR; TCRdb holds only in-frame clones, not every one. The table lists about 260,000 clones, roughly 87% of them singletons. The material sequenced was peripheral blood. The source is a human donor in a cohort sampled during active COVID-19.

The rearrangement uses TRBV7-9 and TRBJ2-3, with D unclear. The CDR3 totals 15 residues. V was clipped by 1 base and J by 4 bases, with 12 bases between them. CDR1 is SEHNR and CDR2 is FQNEAQ in the germline V gene (reference sequence). The CDR3 sequence: CASSLGGLSSDTQYF. CDR3 nucleotides: TGTGCCAGCAGCTTAGGAGGTCTGTCCTCAGATACGCAGTATTTT. The variable domain in full, completed from reference TRBV7-9 and TRBJ2-3, reads DTGVSQNPRHKITKRGQNVTFRCDPISEHNRLYWYRQTLGQGPEFLTYFQNEAQLEKSRLLSDRFSAERPKGSFSTLEIQRTEQGDSAMYLCASSLGGLSSDTQYFGPGTRLTVL.

This chain links TRBV19 with TRBJ1-2; D may be TRBD1 (5 bases). The V gene lost 4 bases and the J gene lost 7 bases, with 22 bases spanning the gap. The CDR3 spans 16 residues. Per germline, CDR1 LNHDA and CDR2 SQIVND (reference sequence). Here the CDR3 reads CASSTRITQGHIGYTF. Here the CDR3 DNA reads TGTGCCAGTAGTACCCGCATAACGCAGGGTCATATTGGCTACACCTTC. Using reference TRBV19 and TRBJ1-2 for the parts outside the CDR3, the full variable domain is DGGITQSPKYLFRKEGQNVTLSCEQNLNHDAMYWYRQDPGQGLRLIYYSQIVNDFQKGDIAEGYSVSREKKESFPLTVTSAQKNPTAFYLCASSTRITQGHIGYTFGSGTRLTVV.

J is TRBJ2-7 and V is TRBV19, with D perhaps TRBD1 (6 bases). This CDR3 has 15 residues. V was cut by 3 bases and J by 4 bases, with 16 bases left in between. Germline V gene lookup returns CDR1 LNHDA and CDR2 SQIVND (reference sequence). Here the CDR3 DNA reads TGTGCCAGTAGTATTTACCCCGACAGGCGTTACGAGCAGTACTTC. This sequence encodes CASSIYPDRRYEQYF.

The rearrangement links TRBV28 to TRBJ1-3; TRBD1 matches 9 bases. The germline V gene encodes CDR1 MDHEN and CDR2 SYDVKM. J gave up 3 bases and V 8 bases, and 2 bases lay outside the gene matches. There are 13 residues in the CDR3. CDR3 residues: CASLTGGGNTIYF. CDR3 nucleotide sequence: TGTGCCAGCCTGACAGGGGGTGGAAACACCATATATTTT.

The rearrangement uses TRBV6-5 and TRBJ1-1; weak D call: TRBD1 (5 bases). The CDR3 spans 13 residues. The germline V gene has CDR1 MNHEY and CDR2 SVGAGI. Trimming shortened V by 8 bases and J by 2 bases, and 12 bases separated the two germline ends. The CDR3 DNA reads as TGTGCCAGCCGCGGGACGGTAAACACTGAAGCTTTCTTT. Protein sequence: CASRGTVNTEAFF.

The V call is TRBV15, the J call TRBJ2-7; 13 bases align to TRBD2. Germline V CDR1 and CDR2: LNHNV, YYDKDF (reference sequence). The CDR3 sequence is 16 residues long. The V segment lost 3 bases and the J segment 0 bases; nucleotides outside the gene matches: 2. In nucleotides, the CDR3 is TGTGCCACCAGCAGGGGGACTAGCGGGACCTCCTACGAGCAGTACTTC. Translated, it gives CATSRGTSGTSYEQYF.

CDR3 residues: CASSIQGLYTEAFF. In DNA form, the CDR3 reads TGTGCCAGCAGTATACAGGGGCTGTACACTGAAGCTTTCTTT. The chain combines TRBV27 with TRBJ1-1, with 7 positions matching TRBD1. This CDR3 has 14 amino acids. In germline, CDR1 is MNHEY, CDR2 SMNVEV (reference sequence). With 5 bases clipped from V and 3 bases from J, the junction kept 6 bases outside the gene matches.

The chain employs TRBV2 and TRBJ2-2; TRBD2 aligns across 11 bases. The CDR3 is 15 amino acids. The germline gives CDR1 SNHLY, CDR2 FYNNEI. The ends lost 6 bases at V and 7 bases at J; junction bases unmatched: 7. The CDR3 DNA is TGTGCCAGCAGCTTAGCGGGGGGGCCGATCGGGGAGCTGTTTTTT. Encoded protein: CASSLAGGPIGELFF.